This is a list of T cell receptor beta chains from one sample in a study of T cell repertoires in cytomegalovirus infection. A single record per CDR3 protein comes from TCRdb applying MiXCR to the reads. The sample contains roughly 500,000 distinct CDR3 sequences, about 33% of which appear only once. These TCRs are of unknown antigen specificity. The material was cultured PBMCs, obtained from culture after CMV antigen stimulation. The source is a human donor in good health (CMV status not recorded). Some clones in this sample may be carry-over from other donors' samples. CDR3s include the opening cysteine and the closing phenylalanine or tryptophan. Fields, in order: clone size, V gene, D gene, J gene, CDR3 length, CDR3 DNA, CDR3 protein. A D gene is named only where the DNA matches it firmly. Rows may omit the clone size; those that give it use once, few, many or a size class.

clone_size: few
v_call: TRBV6-6
d_call: -
j_call: TRBJ2-5
cdr3_length: 14
cdr3_nt: TGTGCCAGCAGTCGTCTAGCATTTCAAGAGACCCAGTACTTC
cdr3_aa: CASSRLAFQETQYF

clone_size: few
v_call: TRBV12-3/TRBV12-4
d_call: -
j_call: TRBJ2-6
cdr3_length: 17
cdr3_nt: TGTGCCAGCAGTTTGCCGGGCTCCGCAGCTGGGGCCAACGTCCTGACTTTC
cdr3_aa: CASSLPGSAAGANVLTF

clone_size: few
v_call: TRBV28
d_call: -
j_call: TRBJ1-1
cdr3_length: 12
cdr3_nt: TGTGCCAGCTTCGAAATGAACACTGAAGCTTTCTTT
cdr3_aa: CASFEMNTEAFF

clone_size: -
v_call: TRBV27
d_call: -
j_call: TRBJ2-3
cdr3_length: 13
cdr3_nt: TGTGCCAGCAGTTTATCGTACAGGGATACGCAGTATTTT
cdr3_aa: CASSLSYRDTQYF

clone_size: -
v_call: TRBV27
d_call: -
j_call: TRBJ2-5
cdr3_length: 15
cdr3_nt: TGTGCCAGCAGTTCCCAGGTCTCTGGCGGAGAGACCCAGTACTTC
cdr3_aa: CASSSQVSGGETQYF

clone_size: few
v_call: TRBV7-6
d_call: -
j_call: TRBJ1-4
cdr3_length: 15
cdr3_nt: TGTGCCAGCAGCTTTGGTGGAGGTCAAAATGAAAAACTGTTTTTT
cdr3_aa: CASSFGGGQNEKLFF

clone_size: -
v_call: TRBV6-8
d_call: -
j_call: TRBJ1-1
cdr3_length: 15
cdr3_nt: TGTGCCAGCAGTTACTCGACCGGGGACTTAACTGAAGCTTTCTTT
cdr3_aa: CASSYSTGDLTEAFF

clone_size: few
v_call: TRBV7-2
d_call: -
j_call: TRBJ2-5
cdr3_length: 15
cdr3_nt: TGTGCCAGCAGCTTGCGACAGGGGAGGGGTGAGACCCAGTACTTC
cdr3_aa: CASSLRQGRGETQYF

clone_size: once
v_call: TRBV20-1
d_call: TRBD1
j_call: TRBJ2-2
cdr3_length: 15
cdr3_nt: TGCAGTGCTAGGAACCGGGACAGGGGGACCGGGGAGCTGTTTTTT
cdr3_aa: CSARNRDRGTGELFF

clone_size: few
v_call: TRBV20-1
d_call: -
j_call: TRBJ1-2
cdr3_length: 14
cdr3_nt: TGCAGTGCTCCCCCGGGACTCGGAGTTCTTGGCTACACCTTC
cdr3_aa: CSAPPGLGVLGYTF

clone_size: -
v_call: TRBV28
d_call: -
j_call: TRBJ1-2
cdr3_length: 16
cdr3_nt: TGTGCCAGCAGTTTAGGACTCTCTGGCAAGAACTATGGCTACACCTTC
cdr3_aa: CASSLGLSGKNYGYTF

clone_size: -
v_call: TRBV3-1
d_call: TRBD1
j_call: TRBJ2-5
cdr3_length: 17
cdr3_nt: TGTGCCAGCAGCCCGAAAACTGGACAGGCGGCGTGGGAGACCCAGTACTTC
cdr3_aa: CASSPKTGQAAWETQYF

clone_size: -
v_call: TRBV12-5
d_call: TRBD2
j_call: TRBJ2-1
cdr3_length: 16
cdr3_nt: TGTGCTAGTGGATTTCCCCAAGCGGGAGTGGGGAATGAGCAGTTCTTC
cdr3_aa: CASGFPQAGVGNEQFF

clone_size: -
v_call: TRBV6-5
d_call: TRBD2
j_call: TRBJ2-3
cdr3_length: 14
cdr3_nt: TGTGCCAGCAGATACCGGGACTACACAGATACGCAGTATTTT
cdr3_aa: CASRYRDYTDTQYF

clone_size: once
v_call: TRBV28
d_call: TRBD2
j_call: TRBJ2-1
cdr3_length: 15
cdr3_nt: TGTGCCACCCGCGGATTCGGCGGGAGGGACAATGAGCAGTTCTTC
cdr3_aa: CATRGFGGRDNEQFF

clone_size: -
v_call: TRBV12-3/TRBV12-4
d_call: -
j_call: TRBJ2-3
cdr3_length: 13
cdr3_nt: TGTGCCAGCAGTCCCTCGGGTGTGGGTACGCAGTATTTT
cdr3_aa: CASSPSGVGTQYF

clone_size: -
v_call: TRBV28
d_call: -
j_call: TRBJ1-1
cdr3_length: 15
cdr3_nt: TGTGCCAGCAGTGTCAGGGCAGGGCGGAGTACTGAAGCTTTCTTT
cdr3_aa: CASSVRAGRSTEAFF

clone_size: many
v_call: TRBV15
d_call: -
j_call: TRBJ1-1
cdr3_length: 14
cdr3_nt: TGTGCCACCAGCGAGGGAGGCTACAGGGCTGAAGCTTTCTTT
cdr3_aa: CATSEGGYRAEAFF

clone_size: -
v_call: TRBV20-1
d_call: TRBD2
j_call: TRBJ2-3
cdr3_length: 19
cdr3_nt: TGCAGTGCTAGAGACCTCCGACTAGCGGGAGGCGTTAGCACAGATACGCAGTATTTT
cdr3_aa: CSARDLRLAGGVSTDTQYF

clone_size: many
v_call: TRBV7-2
d_call: -
j_call: TRBJ2-3
cdr3_length: 15
cdr3_nt: TGTGCCAGCAGCTTAGGGCCACGAGGAACTGATACGCAGTATTTT
cdr3_aa: CASSLGPRGTDTQYF

clone_size: few
v_call: TRBV10-3
d_call: -
j_call: TRBJ2-5
cdr3_length: 13
cdr3_nt: TGTGCCATCAGTGAACGAGGTCAAGAGACCCAGTACTTC
cdr3_aa: CAISERGQETQYF

clone_size: -
v_call: TRBV20-1
d_call: -
j_call: TRBJ2-7
cdr3_length: 14
cdr3_nt: TGCAGTGCTCCCAACAGGGAAGGGACCTACGAGCAGTACTTC
cdr3_aa: CSAPNREGTYEQYF

clone_size: -
v_call: TRBV7-7
d_call: TRBD1
j_call: TRBJ2-1
cdr3_length: 15
cdr3_nt: TGTGCCAGCAGTCCGGGACAGGGGCTAAACAATGAGCAGTTCTTC
cdr3_aa: CASSPGQGLNNEQFF

clone_size: -
v_call: TRBV4-3
d_call: -
j_call: TRBJ1-5
cdr3_length: 17
cdr3_nt: TGCGCCAGCAGCCAAGATTGGGAGGGGTGGCTGGCTCAGCCCCAGCATTTT
cdr3_aa: CASSQDWEGWLAQPQHF

clone_size: -
v_call: TRBV2
d_call: TRBD1
j_call: TRBJ2-1
cdr3_length: 14
cdr3_nt: TGTGCCAGCAGTGAAGGGACAGGGATACATGAGCAGTTCTTC
cdr3_aa: CASSEGTGIHEQFF

clone_size: few
v_call: TRBV4-3
d_call: TRBD1
j_call: TRBJ2-1
cdr3_length: 13
cdr3_nt: TGCGCCAGCAGCCACTCAACCGGGACAGGGCCGTTCTTC
cdr3_aa: CASSHSTGTGPFF

clone_size: -
v_call: TRBV25-1
d_call: -
j_call: TRBJ1-5
cdr3_length: 15
cdr3_nt: TGTGCCAGCAGTGACGGGACACTTAGCAATCAGCCCCAGCATTTT
cdr3_aa: CASSDGTLSNQPQHF

clone_size: -
v_call: TRBV9
d_call: -
j_call: TRBJ2-1
cdr3_length: 15
cdr3_nt: TGTGCCAGCAGCGTAGCCTATGAAGTGGGGAATGAGCAGTTCTTC
cdr3_aa: CASSVAYEVGNEQFF

clone_size: -
v_call: TRBV7-2
d_call: -
j_call: TRBJ1-3
cdr3_length: 15
cdr3_nt: TGTGCCAGCACCCGGTATATGGGGGCTGGAAACACCATATATTTT
cdr3_aa: CASTRYMGAGNTIYF

clone_size: once
v_call: TRBV4-3
d_call: TRBD2
j_call: TRBJ2-1
cdr3_length: 18
cdr3_nt: TGCGCCAGCAGCCAAGATATCGGTAGCGGGAGTATTGGCAATGAGCAGTTCTTC
cdr3_aa: CASSQDIGSGSIGNEQFF

clone_size: -
v_call: TRBV20-1
d_call: -
j_call: TRBJ2-7
cdr3_length: 12
cdr3_nt: TGCAGTGGGGTACGGGATGGCTACGAGCAGTACTTC
cdr3_aa: CSGVRDGYEQYF